These T cell receptor beta chains were read from a single sample in a study of shared clonotypes between healthy human individuals. Clones were sequenced by immunoSEQ multiplex PCR, and TCRdb holds only the in-frame ones, with some missing. The top ten hold roughly 1% of the sample, which has more than 2 million clones, approximately 95% seen once. Material for sequencing was naive CD8+ T cells sorted from blood. The receptors here all came from a young man in good health. The CDR3 runs from the conserved cysteine through the conserved F or W. Only part of the rows carry a size: once, few, many, or a class if the clone is expanded.

TRBV27	TRBJ1-1	NA	CASSVGTGTEAFF
TRBV2	TRBJ2-3	NA	CASAEQAGTTDTQYF
TRBV13	TRBJ2-2	few	CASSYSGMANTGELFF
TRBV5-4	TRBJ2-7	NA	CASSFRGFYEQYF
TRBV7-9	TRBJ2-5	once	CASSPRVAGGVYTQYF
TRBV2	TRBJ2-7	NA	CASSAGFSYEQYF
TRBV7-9	TRBJ2-2	NA	CASSLVGTGVAGELFF
TRBV10-1	TRBJ1-1	NA	CASSPTAGVGTEAFF
TRBV5-1	TRBJ1-5	NA	CARLQGASGQPQHF
TRBV4-3	TRBJ2-5	NA	CASSQDTGGAETQYF
TRBV9	TRBJ2-7	NA	CASSGGTSELEQYF
TRBV7-9	TRBJ1-2	NA	CASSLAGQGADGYTF
TRBV9	TRBJ2-2	NA	CASSVSISGQGNTGELFF
TRBV15	TRBJ2-5	NA	CATSPAGQETQYF
TRBV27	TRBJ2-3	NA	CASSPLRGPDTQYF
TRBV5-8	TRBJ2-1	NA	CASSLRQGYNEQFF
TRBV28	TRBJ1-2	NA	CASSLYNTIATGINYGYTF
TRBV9	TRBJ2-7	NA	CASSVGLAGSPHEQYF
TRBV19	TRBJ1-2	NA	CASSIMVDYGYTF
TRBV9	TRBJ2-1	NA	CASSVDPSGGFNEQFF
TRBV5-6	TRBJ2-7	NA	CASSLFPEGFTYEQYF
TRBV28	TRBJ2-3	NA	CASSSVTDDTQYF
TRBV5-1	TRBJ1-2	NA	CASSTRTETYDYYGYTF
TRBV6-5	TRBJ2-3	NA	CASSYGQSDTQYF
TRBV2	TRBJ2-1	NA	CASIEDRGYNEQFF
TRBV5-1	TRBJ1-1	NA	CASSLRTGGLNTEAFF
TRBV5-4	TRBJ1-2	NA	CASSSPGDLDGYTF
TRBV27	TRBJ2-1	NA	CASSLLRPLGDNEQFF
TRBV5-4	TRBJ2-5	NA	CASSFRTSGIGQTQYF
TRBV5-1	TRBJ2-7	NA	CASSSLTGIGYEQYF
TRBV5-1	TRBJ2-6	once	CASNLLTGTGLSGANVLTF
TRBV19	TRBJ2-7	NA	CASSISGTENEQYF
TRBV27	TRBJ1-1	NA	CASSPGTTGNTEAFF
TRBV19	TRBJ1-2	once	CASSTDTTFYGYTF
TRBV28	TRBJ1-2	once	CASSFSNYGYTF
TRBV27	TRBJ2-1	NA	CASSFIPGTEDNEQFF
TRBV19	TRBJ2-2	NA	CAIHFDRAGELFF
TRBV5-1	TRBJ2-2	NA	CASSLGLSNPWNTGELFF
TRBV10-3	TRBJ2-7	NA	CAISELGGIGYEQYF
TRBV25-1	TRBJ2-5	NA	CASSEVGAGSYQETQYF
TRBV29-1	TRBJ2-7	NA	CSVAQLAGSYEQYF
TRBV14	TRBJ2-1	NA	CASSQVGLADIEQFF
TRBV20-1	TRBJ2-5	NA	CSARGQETQYF
TRBV4-2	TRBJ2-7	NA	CASSQAETYEQYF
TRBV6-6	TRBJ1-3	once	CASRQGVAGNTIYF
TRBV7-8	TRBJ2-1	NA	CASSLGEGASFHEQFF
TRBV7-8	TRBJ2-2	NA	CASSLAAGLGTGELFF
TRBV5-1	TRBJ2-1	NA	CASLAVGVNNEQFF
TRBV12-5	TRBJ2-7	NA	CASGLDSGTGGESSYEQYF
TRBV15	TRBJ1-5	once	CATSRPGDNQPQHF
TRBV27	TRBJ1-1	NA	CASSLRGGGTEAFF